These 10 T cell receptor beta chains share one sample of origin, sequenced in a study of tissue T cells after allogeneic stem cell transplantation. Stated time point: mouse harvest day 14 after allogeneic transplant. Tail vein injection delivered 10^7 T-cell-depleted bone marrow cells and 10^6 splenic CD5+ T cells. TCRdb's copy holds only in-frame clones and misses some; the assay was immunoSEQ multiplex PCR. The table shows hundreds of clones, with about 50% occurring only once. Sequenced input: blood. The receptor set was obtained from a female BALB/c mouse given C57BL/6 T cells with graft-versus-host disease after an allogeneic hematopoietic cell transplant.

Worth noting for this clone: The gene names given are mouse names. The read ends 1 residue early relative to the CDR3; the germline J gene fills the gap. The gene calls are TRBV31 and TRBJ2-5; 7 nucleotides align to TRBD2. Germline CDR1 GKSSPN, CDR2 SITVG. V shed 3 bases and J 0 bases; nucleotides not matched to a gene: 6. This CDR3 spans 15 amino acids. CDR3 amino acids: CAWSPGGGNQDTQYF. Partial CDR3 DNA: TGTGCCTGGAGCCCCGGGGGGGGTAACCAAGACACCCAGTAC.

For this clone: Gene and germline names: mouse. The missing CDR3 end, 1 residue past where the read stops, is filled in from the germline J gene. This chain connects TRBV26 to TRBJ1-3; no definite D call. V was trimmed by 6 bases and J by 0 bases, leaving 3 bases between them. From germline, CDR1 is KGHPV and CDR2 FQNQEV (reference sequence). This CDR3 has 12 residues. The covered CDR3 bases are TGTGCCAGCAGAAATTCTGGAAATACGCTCTAT. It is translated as CASRNSGNTLY. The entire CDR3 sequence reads CASRNSGNTLYF.

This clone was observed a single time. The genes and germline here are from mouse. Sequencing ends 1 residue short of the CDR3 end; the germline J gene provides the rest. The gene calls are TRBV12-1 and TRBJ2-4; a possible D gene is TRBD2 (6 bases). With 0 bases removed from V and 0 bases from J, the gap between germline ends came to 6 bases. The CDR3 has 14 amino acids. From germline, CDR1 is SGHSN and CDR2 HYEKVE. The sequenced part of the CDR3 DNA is TGTGCCAGCTCTCTCGGGGGGAGTCAAAACACCTTGTAC. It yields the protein CASSLGGSQNTLY. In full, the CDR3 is CASSLGGSQNTLYF. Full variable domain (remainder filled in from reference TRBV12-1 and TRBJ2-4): DSGVVQSPRHIIKEKGGRSVLTCIPISGHSNVVWYQQTLGKELKFLIQHYEKVERDKGFLPSRFSVQQFDDYHSEMNMSALELEDSAMYFCASSLGGSQNTLYFGAGTRLSVL.

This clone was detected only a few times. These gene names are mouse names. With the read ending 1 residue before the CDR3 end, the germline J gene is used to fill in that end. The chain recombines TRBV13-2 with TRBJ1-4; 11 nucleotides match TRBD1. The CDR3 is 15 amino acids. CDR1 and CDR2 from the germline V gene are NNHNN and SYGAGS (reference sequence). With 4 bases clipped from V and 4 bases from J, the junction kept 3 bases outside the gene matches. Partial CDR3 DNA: TGTGCCAGCGGTCCCGGGACAGGGGGCAACGAAAGATTATTT. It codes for CASGPGTGGNERLF. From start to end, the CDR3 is CASGPGTGGNERLFF.

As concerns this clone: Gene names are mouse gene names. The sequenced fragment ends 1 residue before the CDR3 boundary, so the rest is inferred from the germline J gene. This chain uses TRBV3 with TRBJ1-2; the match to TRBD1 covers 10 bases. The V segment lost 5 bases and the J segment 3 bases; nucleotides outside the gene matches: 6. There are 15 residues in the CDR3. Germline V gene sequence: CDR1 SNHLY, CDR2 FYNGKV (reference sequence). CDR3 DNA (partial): TGTGCCAGCAGCGGCCGGGACAGGGGACACTCCGACTACACC. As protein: CASSGRDRGHSDYT. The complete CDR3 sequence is CASSGRDRGHSDYTF.

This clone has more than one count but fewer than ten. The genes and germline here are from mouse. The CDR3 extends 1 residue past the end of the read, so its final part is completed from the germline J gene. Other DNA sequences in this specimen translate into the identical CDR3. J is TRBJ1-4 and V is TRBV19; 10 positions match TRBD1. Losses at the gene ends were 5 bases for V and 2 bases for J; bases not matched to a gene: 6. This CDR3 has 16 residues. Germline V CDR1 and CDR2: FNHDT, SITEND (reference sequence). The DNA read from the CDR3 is TGTGCCAGCAGCCGACAGGGGGCAGGATCCAACGAAAGATTATTT. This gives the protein CASSRQGAGSNERLF. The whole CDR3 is CASSRQGAGSNERLFF. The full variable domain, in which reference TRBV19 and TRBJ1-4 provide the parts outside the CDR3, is GGIITQTPKFLIGQEGQKLTLKCQQNFNHDTMYWYRQDSGKGLRLIYYSITENDLQKGDLSEGYDASREKKSSFSLTVTSAQKNEMAVFLCASSRQGAGSNERLFFGHGTKLSVL.

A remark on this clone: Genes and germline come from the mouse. The CDR3 sequence is CASSHGGARQDTQYF. Partial CDR3 DNA: TGTGCCAGCTCTCATGGGGGGGCGCGCCAAGACACCCAGTAC. This chain uses TRBV12-2 with TRBJ2-5; TRBD2 agrees at 9 bases. The read terminates 1 residue before the CDR3 end, so the remaining end is supplied by the germline J gene. With 2 bases clipped from V and 2 bases from J, the junction kept 4 bases outside the gene matches. Germline values: CDR1 SGHLS, CDR2 HYDKME. The CDR3 consists of 15 residues.

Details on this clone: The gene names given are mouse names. The CDR3 region is CGASRDINTEVFF. Incomplete CDR3 DNA: TGTGGTGCTAGCCGCGACATAAACACAGAAGTCTTC. The V gene is TRBV20, the J gene TRBJ1-1; no clear D gene. The missing CDR3 end, 1 residue past where the read stops, is filled in from the germline J gene. The CDR3 is made up of 13 amino acids. Germline CDR1 is GFQATS and CDR2 is STVNSAI. Trimming took off 3 bases at V and 1 base at J, with 9 bases between the two ends.

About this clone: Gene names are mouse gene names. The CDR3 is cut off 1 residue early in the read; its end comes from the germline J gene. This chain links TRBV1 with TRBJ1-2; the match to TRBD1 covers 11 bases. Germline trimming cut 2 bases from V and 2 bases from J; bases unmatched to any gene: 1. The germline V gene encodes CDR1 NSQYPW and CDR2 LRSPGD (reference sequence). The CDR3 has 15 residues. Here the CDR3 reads CTCSARDRGNSDYTF. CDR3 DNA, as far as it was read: TGCACCTGCAGTGCAAGGGACAGGGGGAACTCCGACTACACC.

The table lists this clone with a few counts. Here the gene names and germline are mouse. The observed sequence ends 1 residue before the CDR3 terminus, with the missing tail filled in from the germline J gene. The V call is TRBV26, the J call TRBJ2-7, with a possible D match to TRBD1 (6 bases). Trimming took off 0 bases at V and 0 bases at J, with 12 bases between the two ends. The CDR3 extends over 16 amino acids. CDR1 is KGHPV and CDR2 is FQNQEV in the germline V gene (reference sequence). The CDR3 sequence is CASSLSLTGISYEQYF. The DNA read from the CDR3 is TGTGCCAGCAGTCTGTCGTTGACAGGCATCTCCTATGAACAGTAC. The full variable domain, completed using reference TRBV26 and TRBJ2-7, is NSKVIQTPRYLVKGQGQKAKMRCIPEKGHPVVFWYQQNKNNEFKFLINFQNQEVLQQIDMTEKRFSAECPSNSPCSLEIQSSEAGDSALYLCASSLSLTGISYEQYFGPGTRLTVL.